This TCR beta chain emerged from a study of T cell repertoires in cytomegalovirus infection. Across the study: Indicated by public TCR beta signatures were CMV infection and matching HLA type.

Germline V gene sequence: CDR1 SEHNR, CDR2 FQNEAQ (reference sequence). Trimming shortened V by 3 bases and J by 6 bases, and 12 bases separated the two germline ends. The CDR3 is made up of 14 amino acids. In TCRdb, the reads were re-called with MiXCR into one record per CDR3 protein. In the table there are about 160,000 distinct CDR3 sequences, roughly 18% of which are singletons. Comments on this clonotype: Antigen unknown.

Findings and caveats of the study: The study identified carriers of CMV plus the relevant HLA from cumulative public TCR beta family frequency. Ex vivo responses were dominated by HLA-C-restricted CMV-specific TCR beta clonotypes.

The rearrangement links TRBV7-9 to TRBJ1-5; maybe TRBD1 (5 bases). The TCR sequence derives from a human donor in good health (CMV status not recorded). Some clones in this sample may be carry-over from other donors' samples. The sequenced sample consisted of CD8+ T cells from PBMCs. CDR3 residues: CASSFPGPVQPQHF. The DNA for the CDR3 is TGTGCCAGCAGCTTTCCAGGGCCGGTTCAGCCCCAGCATTTT.